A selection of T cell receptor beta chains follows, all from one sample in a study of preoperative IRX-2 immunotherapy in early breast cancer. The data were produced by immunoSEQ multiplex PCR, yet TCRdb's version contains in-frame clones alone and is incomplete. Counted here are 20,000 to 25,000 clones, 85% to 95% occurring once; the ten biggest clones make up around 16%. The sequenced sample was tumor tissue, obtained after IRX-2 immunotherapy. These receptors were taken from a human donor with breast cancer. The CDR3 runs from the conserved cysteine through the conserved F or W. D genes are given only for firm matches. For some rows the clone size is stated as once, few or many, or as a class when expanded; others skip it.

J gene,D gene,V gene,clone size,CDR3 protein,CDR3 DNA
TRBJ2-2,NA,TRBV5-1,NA,CASSLGGTNTGELFF,TGCGCCAGCAGCTTGGGCGGAACGAACACCGGGGAGCTGTTTTTT
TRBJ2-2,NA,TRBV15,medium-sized,CATSYARETGELFF,TGTGCCACCAGCTATGCCCGAGAAACCGGGGAGCTGTTTTTT
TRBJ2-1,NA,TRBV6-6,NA,CASSYSIVGSYNEQFF,TGTGCCAGCAGTTACTCGATTGTGGGATCCTACAATGAGCAGTTCTTC
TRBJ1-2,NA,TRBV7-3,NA,CTSSLTPSPGYGYTF,TGTACCAGCAGCTTAACGCCATCCCCAGGCTATGGCTACACCTTC
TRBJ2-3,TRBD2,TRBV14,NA,CASSQVAGDRTDTQYF,TGTGCCAGCAGCCAAGTTGCGGGGGACCGCACAGATACGCAGTATTTT
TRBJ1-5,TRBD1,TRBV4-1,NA,CASSRQDRSGQPQHF,TGCGCCAGCAGCCGGCAGGACAGGTCGGGTCAGCCCCAGCATTTT
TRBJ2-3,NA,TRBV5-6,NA,CASNGAYPDTQYF,TGTGCCAGCAACGGGGCCTATCCAGATACGCAGTATTTT
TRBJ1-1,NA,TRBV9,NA,CASSVVLNTEAFF,TGTGCCAGCAGCGTAGTTTTGAACACTGAAGCTTTCTTT
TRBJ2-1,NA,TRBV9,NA,CASSANIGQQQFF,TGTGCCAGCAGCGCAAACATAGGACAACAGCAGTTCTTC
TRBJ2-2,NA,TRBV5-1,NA,CASSLQTGRGTGELFF,TGCGCCAGCAGCTTGCAAACAGGGAGGGGCACCGGGGAGCTGTTTTTT
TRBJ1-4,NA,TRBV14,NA,CASSPGAFNEKLFF,TGTGCCAGCAGTCCCGGGGCCTTTAATGAAAAACTGTTTTTT
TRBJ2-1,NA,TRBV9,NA,CASSEIGRGSYNKQFF,TGTGCCAGCAGTGAAATTGGGAGGGGGTCTTACAATAAGCAGTTCTTC
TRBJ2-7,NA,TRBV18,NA,CASSLGTGVYEQYF,TGTGCCAGCTCACTCGGGACGGGCGTCTACGAGCAGTACTTC
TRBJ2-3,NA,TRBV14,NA,CASSPGPSTDTQYF,TGTGCCAGCAGTCCTGGACCTAGCACAGATACGCAGTATTTT
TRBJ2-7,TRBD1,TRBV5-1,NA,CASSRAYRGAKSYEQYF,TGCGCCAGCAGCAGGGCTTACAGGGGCGCAAAGTCCTACGAGCAGTACTTC
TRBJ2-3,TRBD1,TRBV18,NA,CASSPLQGAYSWTDTQYF,TGTGCCAGCTCACCACTACAGGGGGCGTATTCTTGGACAGATACGCAGTATTTT
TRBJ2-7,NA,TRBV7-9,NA,CASSFNYEQYF,TGTGCCAGCAGCTTCAACTACGAGCAGTACTTC
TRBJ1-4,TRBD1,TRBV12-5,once,CASADRVEKLFF,TGTGCTAGCGCTGACAGGGTTGAAAAACTGTTTTTT
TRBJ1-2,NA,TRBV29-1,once,CSAGDRYYGYTF,TGCAGCGCAGGGGACCGCTACTATGGCTACACCTTC
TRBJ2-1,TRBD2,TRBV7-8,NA,CASSLTSGGGLNEQFF,TGTGCCAGCAGCTTAACTAGCGGGGGGGGACTCAATGAGCAGTTCTTC
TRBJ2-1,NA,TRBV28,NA,CASSRDSGEQFF,TGTGCCAGCAGTAGAGACTCCGGTGAGCAGTTCTTC
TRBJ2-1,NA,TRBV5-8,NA,CASSLTVSNSYNEQFF,TGTGCCAGCAGCTTGACAGTATCGAACTCCTACAATGAGCAGTTCTTC
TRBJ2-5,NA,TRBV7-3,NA,CASSLVGGKMETQYF,TGTGCCAGCAGCTTAGTAGGGGGGAAAATGGAGACCCAGTACTTC
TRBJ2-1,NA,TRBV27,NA,CASSLISGLYNEQFF,TGTGCCAGCAGTTTAATTAGCGGACTATACAATGAGCAGTTCTTC
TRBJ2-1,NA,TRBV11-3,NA,CASSLGPENEQFF,TGTGCCAGCAGCTTGGGGCCCGAAAATGAGCAGTTCTTC
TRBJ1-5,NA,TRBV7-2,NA,CASSFPGANQPQHF,TGTGCCAGCAGCTTCCCAGGGGCCAATCAGCCCCAGCATTTT
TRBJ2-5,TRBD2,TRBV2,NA,CASRFSGTQETQYF,TGTGCCAGCAGGTTTAGCGGGACCCAAGAGACCCAGTACTTC
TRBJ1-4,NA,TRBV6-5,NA,CASSRADEKLFF,TGTGCCAGCAGTCGGGCAGATGAAAAACTGTTTTTT
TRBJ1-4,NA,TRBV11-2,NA,CASSSNRDEKLFF,TGTGCCAGCAGCTCCAACAGGGATGAAAAACTGTTTTTT
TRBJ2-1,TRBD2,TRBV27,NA,CASSLPSGRVNEQFF,TGTGCCAGCAGTTTGCCGAGCGGGAGAGTCAATGAGCAGTTCTTC
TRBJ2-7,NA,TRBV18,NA,CASSPERVGAYEQYF,TGTGCCAGCTCACCAGAGCGAGTGGGGGCCTACGAGCAGTACTTC
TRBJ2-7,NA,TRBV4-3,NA,CASSQDWGRSYEQYF,TGCGCCAGCAGCCAAGATTGGGGGAGGAGCTACGAGCAGTACTTC
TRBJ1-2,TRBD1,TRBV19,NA,CASSSQGMEDYGYTF,TGTGCCAGTAGTTCACAGGGGATGGAGGACTATGGCTACACCTTC
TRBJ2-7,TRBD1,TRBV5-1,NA,CASSLRRTGPLSYEQYF,TGCGCCAGCAGCCTCAGACGGACAGGGCCCCTCTCCTACGAGCAGTACTTC
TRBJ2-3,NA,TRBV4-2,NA,CASRFLLTGSTDTQYF,TGTGCCAGCAGATTTCTTTTAACCGGGAGCACAGATACGCAGTATTTT
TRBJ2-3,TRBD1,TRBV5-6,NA,CASSGDRGLTDTQYF,TGTGCCAGCAGCGGAGACAGGGGACTCACAGATACGCAGTATTTT
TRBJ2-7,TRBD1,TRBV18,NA,CASSPSQGTAYEQYF,TGTGCCAGCTCTCCCTCCCAAGGGACAGCCTACGAGCAGTACTTC
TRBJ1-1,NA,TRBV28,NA,CASSLSRPGPQTEAFF,TGTGCCAGCAGTTTATCCCGCCCGGGCCCACAAACTGAAGCTTTCTTT
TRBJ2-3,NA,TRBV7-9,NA,CASSDPGRTDTQYF,TGTGCCAGCAGCGATCCGGGACGGACAGATACGCAGTATTTT
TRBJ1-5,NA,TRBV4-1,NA,CASSQILGYSNQPQHF,TGCGCCAGCAGCCAGATTCTGGGCTATAGCAATCAGCCCCAGCATTTT
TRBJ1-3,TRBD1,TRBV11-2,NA,CASSRDRVSGNTIYF,TGTGCCAGCAGCCGTGACAGGGTGTCAGGAAACACCATATATTTT